Listed here are 32 T cell receptor beta chains from one sample, sequenced in a study of blood T cell repertoires in COVID-19. Using immunoSEQ multiplex PCR, the repertoire was profiled, and TCRdb retains in-frame clones only, with some absent. The data show approximately 350,000 clones, more than 70% seen once. The specimen was peripheral blood. The receptors derive from a woman aged 70-85 years with COVID-19, enrolled during active disease.

J is TRBJ1-1 and V is TRBV10-3; no clear D gene. Trimming removed 2 bases at V and 0 bases at J, with 7 bases between. The CDR3 runs 14 residues. Germline V gene lookup returns CDR1 ENHRY and CDR2 SYGVKD. In nucleotides, the CDR3 is TGTGCCATCAGTGAGAACAGCTTGAACACTGAAGCTTTCTTT. It encodes CAISENSLNTEAFF.

V is TRBV19 and J is TRBJ1-1, with 10 bases that match TRBD1. This CDR3 comprises 14 residues. CDR1 and CDR2 (germline): LNHDA, SQIVND (reference sequence). V trimming: 5 bases; J trimming: 7 bases; junction bases outside the gene matches: 7. CDR3 amino acids: CASSRDRGDREAFF. The CDR3, as DNA: TGTGCCAGTAGTCGGGACAGGGGAGATCGTGAAGCTTTCTTT.

This chain uses TRBV6-6 with TRBJ1-1; 7 nucleotides match TRBD1. CDR1 MNHNY and CDR2 SVGAGI come from the germline V gene (reference sequence). The junction had 9 bases not matched to a gene; V was cut back by 6 bases and J by 11 bases. This CDR3 comprises 12 residues. The CDR3 protein is CASSRLEQGAFF. The CDR3 DNA sequence: TGTGCCAGCAGCCGACTCGAACAGGGGGCTTTCTTT.

The V gene is TRBV10-3, the J gene TRBJ2-1, with a weak D call TRBD1 (5 bases). Germline-derived CDR1 and CDR2 are ENHRY and SYGVKD. The CDR3 runs to 12 residues. V lost 6 bases and J lost 10, with 13 bases in between. The DNA of the CDR3 is TGTGCCATCAGAAAAGACGCAGGGGAGCAGTTCTTC. This translates into CAIRKDAGEQFF.

In this sample, this clone turned up a few times. The chain employs TRBV5-5 and TRBJ2-7; D remains ambiguous. The CDR3 extends over 14 amino acids. CDR1 is SGHKS and CDR2 is YYEKEE in the germline V gene (reference sequence). V was clipped by 0 bases and J by 0 bases, with 7 bases between them. CDR3 sequence (DNA): TGTGCCAGCAGCTTGGAACAGAGCTCCTACGAGCAGTACTTC. Protein sequence: CASSLEQSSYEQYF.

The V gene is TRBV6-2 or TRBV6-3, the J gene TRBJ2-7, with TRBD1 matching over 10 bases. V dropped 4 bases and J dropped 3; count of bases not matched to a gene: 9. This CDR3 contains 16 residues. Germline CDR1 reads MNHEY; CDR2 reads SVGEGT. The CDR3 is CASSSYGGTGDYEQYF. CDR3 nucleotides: TGTGCCAGCAGTTCGTACGGGGGGACAGGGGACTACGAGCAGTACTTC.

The chain combines TRBV4-1 with TRBJ2-3; 9 bases align to TRBD2. Germline values: CDR1 MGHRA, CDR2 YSYEKL. This CDR3 has 20 residues. V lost 1 base, J lost 0 bases, and 14 bases stayed unmatched. The CDR3 protein is CASSQGENSGGHTSTDTQYF. DNA of the CDR3: TGCGCCAGCAGCCAAGGTGAAAATAGCGGGGGCCATACTAGCACAGATACGCAGTATTTT.

In DNA form, the CDR3 reads TGTGCCACCAGCAGAGATAGGGGCCTCTCTGGAAACACCATATATTTT. Its protein is CATSRDRGLSGNTIYF. The chain joins TRBV15 to TRBJ1-3; weak D call: TRBD1 (5 bases). CDR1 LNHNV and CDR2 YYDKDF come from the germline V gene (reference sequence). V was clipped by 0 bases and J by 0 bases, with 9 bases between them. The CDR3 has 16 residues.

The genes are TRBV4-1 and TRBJ1-2; 8 bases are a match to TRBD1. Germline CDR1 MGHRA, CDR2 YSYEKL. The CDR3 runs to 17 residues. Germline trimming cut 4 bases from V and 0 bases from J; bases unmatched to any gene: 10. CDR3 nucleotide sequence: TGCGCCAGCAGCCCAGGGGGCGCCAGGCAGACTAACTATGGCTACACCTTC. Translated, it gives CASSPGGARQTNYGYTF.

V usage is TRBV6-5 and J usage is TRBJ1-5, with D possibly TRBD1 on 5 matching bases. V gave up 6 bases and J gave up 8 bases, with 20 bases separating them. The CDR3 spans 15 residues. CDR1 and CDR2 from the germline V gene are MNHEY and SVGAGI. The CDR3 protein is CASSPGTLRREPQHF. CDR3 bases: TGTGCCAGCAGCCCCGGGACTCTGCGAAGGGAGCCCCAGCATTTT.

The V call is TRBV12-5, the J call TRBJ1-6; 10 bases line up with TRBD1. Germline lookup yields CDR1 LGHNT and CDR2 FRNRAP. The junction had 3 bases not matched to a gene; V was cut back by 4 bases and J by 6 bases. This CDR3 spans 15 amino acids. CDR3 coding DNA: TGTGCTAGTGGTTCTCGGACAGGGGGTAATTCACCCCTCCACTTT. Residues: CASGSRTGGNSPLHF.

This clone occurred a few times. This chain joins TRBV5-1 and TRBJ1-6; TRBD1 is a possible D gene (5 bases). V dropped 0 bases and J dropped 7 bases, with 11 bases sitting between them. This CDR3 has 15 amino acids. Germline V lookup: CDR1 SGHRS, CDR2 YFSETQ. The CDR3 region is CASSLEAGWNSPLHF. In DNA form, the CDR3 reads TGCGCCAGCAGCTTGGAAGCAGGGTGGAATTCACCCCTCCACTTT.

V and J are TRBV10-2 and TRBJ1-5, with 12 nucleotides matching TRBD1. The V segment lost 2 bases and the J segment 5 bases; nucleotides outside the gene matches: 4. CDR1 is WSHSY, CDR2 SAAADI, per germline. This CDR3 contains 16 residues. CDR3 sequence (DNA): TGCGCCAGCAGTGAGAGGGACAGGGGGCCCTATCAGCCCCAGCATTTT. Its protein product is CASSERDRGPYQPQHF.

The V gene is TRBV7-9, the J gene TRBJ2-1, with D unclear. The CDR3 spans 12 residues. Trimming took off 2 bases at V and 7 bases at J, with 6 bases between the two ends. The germline V gene has CDR1 SEHNR and CDR2 FQNEAQ (reference sequence). The CDR3 nucleotides are TGTGCCAGCAGCTTAATAATAAATGAGCAGTTCTTC. As protein: CASSLIINEQFF.

The chain recombines TRBV10-3 with TRBJ1-1; no reliable D call. Between the trimmed V and J ends, which lost 2 bases and 1 base, there was a span of 5 bases. Germline V CDR1 and CDR2: ENHRY, SYGVKD. This CDR3 is 13 amino acids long. The CDR3 sequence is CAISEGRNTEAFF. CDR3 in DNA: TGTGCCATCAGTGAGGGCCGGAACACTGAAGCTTTCTTT.

The chain combines TRBV30 with TRBJ2-7; TRBD1 matches at 11 bases. The trim removed 2 bases at V and 2 bases at J, leaving 5 bases unmatched. The CDR3 has 15 amino acids. CDR1 and CDR2 from the germline V gene are GTSNPN and SVGIG (reference sequence). The CDR3 bases are TGTGCCTGGAGTAGGGGGACAGGGGGGGCCTACGAGCAGTACTTC. Its translation: CAWSRGTGGAYEQYF.

V is TRBV5-1 and J is TRBJ2-7; the match to TRBD2 covers 8 bases. Losses at the gene ends were 4 bases for V and 3 bases for J; bases not matched to a gene: 6. Germline V CDR1 and CDR2: SGHRS, YFSETQ. There are 14 residues in the CDR3. Here the CDR3 DNA reads TGCGCCAGCAGCCCTCGGGAGGGGAACTACGAGCAGTACTTC. Translated, it gives CASSPREGNYEQYF.

This chain connects TRBV28 to TRBJ1-2, with D perhaps matching TRBD1 (5 bases). Looked up from germline, CDR1 is MDHEN and CDR2 is SYDVKM. V gave up 3 bases and J gave up 3 bases, with 17 bases separating them. This CDR3 region has 16 residues. CDR3 nucleotide sequence: TGTGCCAGCAGTTTCCGCTCGTCAGGGCAGGACTATGGCTACACCTTC. Translated: CASSFRSSGQDYGYTF.

The genes are TRBV5-6 and TRBJ1-2, with D uncertain. CDR3 size: 15 residues. Trimming shortened V by 6 bases and J by 8 bases, and 23 bases separated the two germline ends. The germline gives CDR1 SGHDT, CDR2 YYEEEE. The CDR3 sequence: CASKPSGGFIGGYTF. In nucleotides, the CDR3 is TGTGCCAGCAAGCCCTCCGGAGGATTTATAGGCGGCTACACCTTC.

The chain is built from TRBV2 and TRBJ1-1; D is possibly TRBD1 (5 bases). The V gene's germline CDR1 is SNHLY and CDR2 FYNNEI. The CDR3 has 13 residues. Trimming shortened V by 5 bases and J by 2 bases, and 9 bases separated the two germline ends. The CDR3 coding sequence is TGTGCCAGCAGTCCTGGACACAACACTGAAGCTTTCTTT. It encodes CASSPGHNTEAFF.

The chain links TRBV7-2 to TRBJ1-4; 8 bases match TRBD1. CDR3 size: 15 residues. Germline V gene lookup returns CDR1 SGHTA and CDR2 FQGNSA. The ends lost 0 bases at V and 8 bases at J; junction bases unmatched: 5. The CDR3 protein is CASSLASRGREKLFF. The CDR3, as DNA: TGTGCCAGCAGCTTAGCGTCCAGGGGGCGCGAAAAACTGTTTTTT.

CDR3 in DNA: TGTGCCTGGAGTGTTCCAGGGGGCCCTGGAAACACCATATATTTT. This translates into CAWSVPGGPGNTIYF. The chain links TRBV30 to TRBJ1-3, with 8 bases fitting TRBD1. The V and J ends lost 0 bases and 2 bases, in that order; junction bases with no gene match: 3. The CDR3 is made up of 15 amino acids. The germline V gene has CDR1 GTSNPN and CDR2 SVGIG (reference sequence).

This chain connects TRBV4-1 to TRBJ1-1; 7 bases are shared with TRBD1. Losses at the gene ends were 4 bases for V and 1 base for J; bases not matched to a gene: 12. CDR3 size: 17 residues. The V gene's germline CDR1 is MGHRA and CDR2 YSYEKL. CDR3 sequence: CASSRRKGGQTNTEAFF. The CDR3 DNA sequence: TGCGCCAGCAGCCGCAGGAAGGGGGGACAGACGAACACTGAAGCTTTCTTT.

This CDR3 reads CASSPTSGILSYEQYF. CDR3 coding DNA: TGTGCCAGCAGCCCGACCTCAGGGATCCTCTCCTACGAGCAGTACTTC. The rearrangement links TRBV7-2 to TRBJ2-7; D might be TRBD1 (5 bases). The CDR3 spans 16 residues. Germline loops: CDR1 SGHTA, CDR2 FQGNSA. Between the trimmed V and J ends, which lost 5 bases and 0 bases, there was a span of 17 bases.

The CDR3 bases are TGTGCCAGCAGTCCCCGGGACAGTTTGAACACTGAAGCTTTCTTT. Its protein is CASSPRDSLNTEAFF. The J gene is TRBJ1-1, the V gene TRBV6-2 or TRBV6-3; 7 bases line up with TRBD1. From germline, CDR1 is MNHEY and CDR2 SVGEGT. J was trimmed by 0 bases and V by 5 bases; bases with no gene match: 6. This CDR3 spans 15 amino acids.

V usage is TRBV6-6 and J usage is TRBJ2-2; weak D call: TRBD2 (5 bases). The CDR3 sequence is 15 residues long. V was clipped by 0 bases and J by 6 bases, with 11 bases between them. Germline V lookup: CDR1 MNHNY, CDR2 SVGAGI (reference sequence). CDR3 sequence: CASSYSVGKPGELFF. CDR3 sequence (DNA): TGTGCCAGCAGTTACTCGGTCGGGAAGCCCGGGGAGCTGTTTTTT.

The chain links TRBV30 to TRBJ2-2, with TRBD2 matching 8 bases. Germline values: CDR1 GTSNPN, CDR2 SVGIG (reference sequence). This CDR3 has 17 amino acids. V shed 0 bases, J shed 5 bases, and the junction held 11 bases outside the gene matches. CDR3 loop: CAWSVPPGGDWTGELFF. The DNA of the CDR3 is TGTGCCTGGAGTGTACCCCCCGGGGGGGATTGGACCGGGGAGCTGTTTTTT. Full variable domain (rest looked up from reference TRBV30 and TRBJ2-2): SQTIHQWPATLVQPVGSPLSLECTVEGTSNPNLYWYRQAAGRGLQLLFYSVGIGQISSEVPQNLSASRPQDRQFILSSKKLLLSDSGFYLCAWSVPPGGDWTGELFFGEGSRLTVL.

V usage is TRBV19 and J usage is TRBJ2-5; 7 positions match TRBD1. The length of the CDR3 is 15 residues. Germline V gives CDR1 LNHDA, CDR2 SQIVND (reference sequence). J gave up 2 bases and V 8 bases, and 11 bases lay outside the gene matches. This CDR3 reads CASGPSGQTQETQYF. Written as DNA, the CDR3 is TGTGCCAGTGGCCCCTCGGGACAGACGCAAGAGACCCAGTACTTC.

The V call is TRBV19, the J call TRBJ1-2; 7 bases match TRBD1. Germline V lookup: CDR1 LNHDA, CDR2 SQIVND (reference sequence). The CDR3 totals 15 residues. J was trimmed by 14 bases and V by 4 bases; bases with no gene match: 19. The CDR3 loop is CASSTRTHRDSLGTF. The DNA for the CDR3 is TGTGCCAGTAGTACACGCACACACCGGGACAGCTTGGGGACCTTC.

The chain has TRBV12-5 and TRBJ2-3; D possibly corresponds to TRBD2 (7 bases). This CDR3 has 19 residues. Germline V lookup: CDR1 LGHNT, CDR2 FRNRAP. V dropped 1 base and J dropped 6 bases, with 26 bases sitting between them. The CDR3 bases are TGTGCTAGTGGTTTGGGTCAGGATGGGGGGGCGACCTCTTGGGATACGCAGTATTTT. Its protein product is CASGLGQDGGATSWDTQYF.

The V call is TRBV5-6, the J call TRBJ2-7; tentatively, D is TRBD2 (5 bases). Between the trimmed V and J ends, which lost 2 bases and 3 bases, there was a span of 9 bases. This CDR3 has 13 residues. The germline V gene has CDR1 SGHDT and CDR2 YYEEEE. CDR3 sequence reads: CASSLGGVYEQYF. The CDR3 coding sequence is TGTGCCAGCAGCTTAGGAGGAGTCTACGAGCAGTACTTC.

The rearrangement uses TRBV4-3 and TRBJ1-4; D is unclear. Per germline, CDR1 LGHNA and CDR2 YSLEER. Trimming took off 4 bases at V and 5 bases at J, with 8 bases between the two ends. This CDR3 has 13 residues. The CDR3 is CASSRGSNEKLFF. The CDR3 nucleotides are TGCGCCAGCAGCCGAGGCAGCAATGAAAAACTGTTTTTT.